The clone carrying this T cell receptor beta chain was detected many times. Antigen specificity is unknown. These data belong to a study of T-cell memory formation after mild COVID-19. Study-level background: Each donor largely had its own TCR clusters. General observations from the study: The SARS-CoV-2 specificity of second-wave clones reaching peak at day 37 remained unverified. Whereas later expanders leaned CD4+, clones contracting day 15 to 85 showed a balanced CD4/CD8 makeup.

From the 5' RACE reads, TCRdb called clonotypes with MiXCR, one entry per CDR3 protein. The sample has around 200,000 distinct CDR3 sequences; under 20% are singletons. This CDR3 has 14 amino acids. From germline, CDR1 is SGHAT and CDR2 FQNNGV. The J segment lost 8 bases and the V segment lost 5 bases, leaving 8 bases of the junction unmatched. The sequenced material came from PBMCs or a T cell subset sorted from them (not recorded which). V gene TRBV11-2 combines with J gene TRBJ1-3, with TRBD1 identical over 8 bases. The receptor was isolated from a man aged 18 to 35 who had mild COVID-19 (a few samples of this study predate the infection). Cell type and time point are not known. The CDR3 here is CASSLRTGLDTIYF. The CDR3 coding sequence is TGTGCCAGCAGCCTCCGGACAGGGTTAGACACCATATATTTT.